The next 25 T cell receptor beta chains were all read from a single sample in a study of molecular identifiers for immune sequencing clone quantification. TCRdb redid the calling of the PCR reads with MiXCR, one entry per CDR3 protein. The table has hundreds of thousands of distinct CDR3 sequences, roughly 25% seen once. The source material was naive CD8+ T cells from blood, with Jurkat cell RNA spiked in. Subset of the sample: FACS-sorted CD8+CD4-CCR7+CD45RA+ naive T cells. The receptors originated from a human donor in good health. Some libraries in this study had Jurkat cell RNA spiked in.

V usage is TRBV6-7 and J usage is TRBJ1-1; the D gene is possibly TRBD1 (6 bases). TRBV6-7 is an ORF, and what it does is uncertain. V shed 4 bases and J shed 5 bases, with 23 bases lying between them. This CDR3 has 17 amino acids. The CDR3 sequence: CASSSYRALRPKTEAFF. DNA for the CDR3: TGTGCCAGCAGTTCTTACAGGGCTTTAAGGCCCAAGACTGAAGCTTTCTTT.

To note about this clonotype: One end of the junction varies from germline; a read error may be responsible. The V and J genes are TRBV7-6 and TRBJ1-5; a weak D match, TRBD1 (5 bases). Germline V gene lookup returns CDR1 SGHVS and CDR2 FNYEAQ. The CDR3 contains 15 residues. CDR3 amino acids: CASGFNMGPNQPQRF. Here the CDR3 DNA reads TGTGCCAGCGGCTTCAACATGGGGCCCAATCAGCCCCAGCGTTTT. The entire variable domain, with the rest obtained from reference TRBV7-6 and TRBJ1-5, is as follows: GAGVSQSPRYKVTKRGQDVALRCDPISGHVSLYWYRQALGQGPEFLTYFNYEAQQDKSGLPNDRFSAERPEGSISTLTIQRTEQRDSAMYRCASGFNMGPNQPQRFGDGTRLSIL.

This clonotype was seen repeatedly, ten times or more. The chain joins TRBV7-2 to TRBJ2-1, with TRBD2 matching 8 bases. V lost 1 base and J lost 2; bases outside the gene matches: 4. Per the germline V gene, CDR1 is SGHTA and CDR2 is FQGNSA. CDR3 length: 16 residues. CDR3 residues: CASSLGQREPYNEQFF. The CDR3 nucleotides read TGTGCCAGCAGCTTAGGGCAGCGGGAGCCCTACAATGAGCAGTTCTTC.

This clonotype was detected ten times or more. The rearrangement links TRBV7-2 to TRBJ2-1; 9 bases map to TRBD2. There are 13 residues in the CDR3. The germline gives CDR1 SGHTA, CDR2 FQGNSA. Losses at the gene ends were 5 bases for V and 12 bases for J; bases not matched to a gene: 8. The CDR3: CASSTGLAIGQFF. CDR3 DNA sequence: TGTGCCAGCAGCACGGGACTAGCTATAGGGCAGTTCTTC.

This clonotype was seen more than once but under ten times. V usage is TRBV7-9 and J usage is TRBJ2-5; D possibly matches TRBD1 or TRBD2 (5 bases each). V was clipped by 4 bases and J by 2 bases, with 11 bases between them. The germline V gene encodes CDR1 SEHNR and CDR2 FQNEAQ (reference sequence). CDR3 length equals 14 residues. Here the CDR3 reads CASSWDPEQETQYF. As DNA, the CDR3 is TGTGCCAGCAGCTGGGACCCCGAGCAAGAGACCCAGTACTTC. The entire variable domain, with the rest obtained from reference TRBV7-9 and TRBJ2-5, is as follows: DTGVSQNPRHKITKRGQNVTFRCDPISEHNRLYWYRQTLGQGPEFLTYFQNEAQLEKSRLLSDRFSAERPKGSFSTLEIQRTEQGDSAMYLCASSWDPEQETQYFGPGTRLLVL.

This clonotype was found many times. V and J are TRBV6-2 or TRBV6-3 and TRBJ1-5; D remains ambiguous. Trimming took 5 bases from V and 7 from J, leaving 9 bases between them. The germline V gene encodes CDR1 MNHEY and CDR2 SVGEGT. This CDR3 has 12 residues. The CDR3 region is CASSPQGQPQHF. The CDR3 DNA sequence: TGTGCCAGCAGTCCTCAAGGGCAGCCCCAGCATTTT.

The V and J genes are TRBV19 and TRBJ1-1; D gene ambiguous. V was shortened by 7 bases and J by 6 bases, with 12 bases between the two germline ends. The CDR3 runs to 12 residues. Germline V gene data show CDR1 as LNHDA and CDR2 as SQIVND (reference sequence). The CDR3 coding sequence is TGTGCCAGTACAGCCCCCGGGTCTGAAGCTTTCTTT. Its translation is CASTAPGSEAFF.

At least ten counts were recorded for this clonotype. The V call is TRBV21-1, the J call TRBJ2-1. TRBV21-1 corresponds to a pseudogene. The CDR3 extends over 8 amino acids. This CDR3 reads CASSIGFF. DNA of the CDR3: TGTGCCAGCAGCATAGGGTTCTTC.

The table lists this clonotype with many counts. One junction end does not reproduce the germline sequence, and a read error may be involved. This rearrangement joins TRBV7-9 to TRBJ1-1; D unclear. The length of the CDR3 is 11 residues. Germline V gene data show CDR1 as SEHNR and CDR2 as FQNEAQ (reference sequence). The CDR3 DNA reads TGTGCCACCAGCTGGGACACTGAAGCTTTCTTT. Its protein product is CATSWDTEAFF.

J is TRBJ1-3 and V is TRBV4-3; D is unclear. The CDR3 loop spans 16 amino acids. The V gene lost 1 base and the J gene lost 1 base, with 11 bases spanning the gap. Germline V gene lookup returns CDR1 LGHNA and CDR2 YSLEER. CDR3 sequence (DNA): TGCGCCAGCAGCCAAGGTCCAGACCCTTCTGGAAACACCATATATTTT. This codes for CASSQGPDPSGNTIYF.

The rearrangement uses TRBV27 and TRBJ2-7; perhaps TRBD2 as D (5 bases). From germline, CDR1 is MNHEY and CDR2 SMNVEV (reference sequence). This CDR3 has 17 residues. Trimming cost V 0 bases and J 5 bases, with 20 bases left between them. The CDR3 region is CASSLSSIRDDPDEQYF. The DNA for the CDR3 is TGTGCCAGCAGTTTATCGAGTATCCGGGATGACCCCGACGAGCAGTACTTC.

The rearrangement links TRBV29-1 to TRBJ1-2; the D is unclear. V dropped 6 bases and J dropped 3 bases, with 8 bases sitting between them. This CDR3 is built from 11 residues. Germline values: CDR1 SQVTM, CDR2 ANQGSEA. CDR3 nucleotides: TGCAGCGTAGTGGAGGACTATGGCTACACCTTC. The encoded protein is CSVVEDYGYTF.

Ten or more counts support this clonotype. The chain joins TRBV7-2 to TRBJ2-7; 10 bases are a match to TRBD1. The CDR3 loop spans 15 amino acids. The germline gives CDR1 SGHTA, CDR2 FQGNSA. Germline trimming cut 3 bases from V and 2 bases from J; bases unmatched to any gene: 4. The CDR3, as DNA: TGTGCCAGCAGCTTTGGGACAGGGGATCCCTACGAGCAGTACTTC. Translated, it gives CASSFGTGDPYEQYF.

V usage is TRBV29-1 and J usage is TRBJ2-1; D not resolved. Germline CDR1 SQVTM, CDR2 ANQGSEA. Trimming stripped 3 bases from V and 9 bases from J, with 9 bases between. This CDR3 has 11 amino acids. The CDR3 DNA reads TGCAGCGTTGACCCTTTGGGTGAGCAGTTCTTC. As protein: CSVDPLGEQFF.

A word on this clonotype: A read error may explain this, as a much larger clone is one base away. The chain carries TRBV14 and TRBJ1-1, with 7 bases fitting TRBD1. This CDR3 comprises 14 residues. Germline lookup yields CDR1 SGHDN and CDR2 FVKESK. The CDR3 spells CASRAGTENTEALF. CDR3 nucleotides: TGTGCCAGCAGGGCCGGGACAGAGAACACTGAAGCTTTATTT.

The V call is TRBV30, the J call TRBJ2-7; D might be TRBD2 (6 bases). Germline lookup yields CDR1 GTSNPN and CDR2 SVGIG (reference sequence). The ends were cut back, 5 bases at V and 3 bases at J, with 11 bases in the middle. The CDR3 spans 12 residues. This CDR3 is CAWEPGGYEQYF. The DNA for the CDR3 is TGTGCCTGGGAACCCGGGGGCTACGAGCAGTACTTC.

This clonotype has a count of ten or more. J is TRBJ2-7 and V is TRBV7-9, with 8 nucleotides matching TRBD1. V dropped 5 bases and J dropped 2; count of bases not matched to a gene: 5. Per germline, CDR1 SEHNR and CDR2 FQNEAQ (reference sequence). There are 14 residues in the CDR3. In DNA, the CDR3 is TGTGCCAGCAGCCCACGGACAGGGACCTACGAGCAGTACTTC. Translating gives CASSPRTGTYEQYF.

This clonotype came up a few times. V and J are TRBV29-1 and TRBJ2-1; 7 positions match TRBD2. The CDR3 is 17 amino acids. CDR1 and CDR2 from the germline V gene are SQVTM and ANQGSEA. V lost 1 base and J lost 4; bases outside the gene matches: 13. In nucleotides, the CDR3 is TGCAGCGTTGAAGGGGAGGGCTACAGACCCAATTACAATGAGCAGTTCTTC. Translated: CSVEGEGYRPNYNEQFF.

This clonotype was detected a few times. The V gene is TRBV4-3, the J gene TRBJ2-7; 10 bases align to TRBD2. CDR3 length: 15 residues. The V gene end was trimmed by 1 base and the J gene end by 6 bases; junction bases not matched to a gene: 6. CDR1 and CDR2 from the germline V gene are LGHNA and YSLEER. In nucleotides, the CDR3 is TGCGCCAGCAGCCAAGGCCTAGCGGGAGTGGGCGAGCAGTACTTC. Protein: CASSQGLAGVGEQYF.

In the case of this clonotype: This may be a read error, as it is one base from a much larger clone. The rearrangement links TRBV6-2 or TRBV6-3 to TRBJ1-5, with D tentatively TRBD1 (5 bases). This CDR3 comprises 17 residues. Germline V gene lookup returns CDR1 MNHEY and CDR2 SVGEGT. V was shortened by 2 bases and J by 7 bases, with 21 bases between the two germline ends. CDR3 sequence reads: CASSYPISSGLGQPQHF. The DNA for the CDR3 is TGTGCCAGCAGTTACCCGATTTCTTCAGGGCTAGGGCAGCCCCAGCATTTT.

The chain couples TRBV6-2 or TRBV6-3 to TRBJ2-7; 8 positions agree with TRBD1. This CDR3 spans 16 amino acids. V gave up 2 bases and J gave up 2 bases; unmatched junction bases: 8. Germline CDR1 reads MNHEY; CDR2 reads SVGEGT. The CDR3 DNA is TGTGCCAGCAGTTACCCCCCAAAGGACAGGGCCTACGAGCAGTACTTC. As protein: CASSYPPKDRAYEQYF.

Ten or more counts support this clonotype. V gene TRBV9 combines with J gene TRBJ2-2, with D maybe TRBD1 (7 bases). Between the trimmed V and J ends, which lost 4 bases and 1 base, there was a span of 11 bases. CDR1 and CDR2 (germline): SGDLS, YYNGEE. The CDR3 is made up of 15 amino acids. The CDR3 spells CASSPRDRNTGELFF. Written as DNA, the CDR3 is TGTGCCAGCAGCCCGCGGGACAGGAACACCGGGGAGCTGTTTTTT.

This clonotype was observed a few times. The chain uses TRBV18 and TRBJ1-1, with 7 bases that match TRBD1. With V trimmed by 3 bases and J by 5 bases, 12 bases remained unmatched. Germline V gene sequence: CDR1 KGHSH, CDR2 LQKENI. CDR3 length: 16 residues. The CDR3 protein is CASSPTVGGAGTEAFF. In DNA, the CDR3 is TGTGCCAGCTCACCCACAGTAGGGGGCGCAGGGACTGAAGCTTTCTTT.

V and J are TRBV19 and TRBJ1-5; D not certain. Per germline, CDR1 LNHDA and CDR2 SQIVND (reference sequence). The ends were cut back, 1 base at V and 2 bases at J, with 9 bases in the middle. The CDR3 is made up of 15 amino acids. CDR3 loop: CASSIGLGGNQPQHF. The CDR3 region has the DNA TGTGCCAGTAGTATAGGTCTCGGGGGCAATCAGCCCCAGCATTTT.

This clonotype was found a few times. The V gene is TRBV4-3, the J gene TRBJ2-2; no reliable D call. From germline, CDR1 is LGHNA and CDR2 YSLEER. Trimming pared 0 bases from V and 4 bases from J, leaving 6 bases between. This CDR3 spans 14 amino acids. The CDR3 here is CASSQEGITGELFF. CDR3 sequence (DNA): TGCGCCAGCAGCCAAGAGGGGATCACCGGGGAGCTGTTTTTT.